These 5 T cell receptor beta chains were all obtained from the same sample, sequenced in a study of blood T cell repertoires in COVID-19. Method: immunoSEQ multiplex PCR; TCRdb's copy keeps in-frame clones and lacks some. This table has about 66,000 clones, less than 85% appearing once. Sequenced input: peripheral blood. The source is a man aged 55 to 70 with acute or convalescent COVID-19.

The CDR3 DNA follows: TGTGCCAGCAGCTTAGGATTGGACAGGGAGGGCTACACCTTC. This gives the protein CASSLGLDREGYTF. The chain employs TRBV7-6 and TRBJ1-2; TRBD1 aligns across 8 bases. The CDR3 has 14 residues. V lost 1 base to trimming and J lost 8 bases; unmatched junction nucleotides: 6. The V gene's germline CDR1 is SGHVS and CDR2 FNYEAQ.

CDR3 protein: CASSLSGGRGYGYTF. CDR3 nucleotide sequence: TGTGCCAGCAGCCTATCGGGTGGCCGAGGATATGGCTACACCTTC. The V and J genes are TRBV3-1 (or the pseudogene TRBV3-2) and TRBJ1-2, with D unclear. In germline, CDR1 is LGHDT, CDR2 YNNKEL (reference sequence). The ends were cut back, 4 bases at V and 5 bases at J, with 17 bases in the middle. The CDR3 covers 15 residues.

The chain couples TRBV4-3 to TRBJ2-3; no clear D. Germline V gene sequence: CDR1 LGHNA, CDR2 YSLEER. The ends were cut back, 0 bases at V and 2 bases at J, with 21 bases in the middle. The CDR3 consists of 19 residues. The CDR3 is CASSQDLSLGSRNTDTQYF. The DNA of the CDR3 is TGCGCCAGCAGCCAAGATCTCAGTCTGGGCAGCCGAAACACAGATACGCAGTATTTT.

The V call is TRBV15, the J call TRBJ2-1; 8 bases are shared with TRBD2. Germline V gene lookup returns CDR1 LNHNV and CDR2 YYDKDF (reference sequence). Trimming removed 3 bases from V and 7 bases from J; junction bases left unmatched: 8. This CDR3 contains 15 residues. CDR3 sequence (DNA): TGTGCCACCAGCAGGCCGGGACTAGGGCAGAATGAGCAGTTCTTC. This gives the protein CATSRPGLGQNEQFF.

The CDR3: CASSPNGVSYNEQFF. The CDR3 DNA is TGTGCCAGCTCACCAAACGGGGTCTCCTACAATGAGCAGTTCTTC. The chain couples TRBV18 to TRBJ2-1, with D possibly being TRBD2 (5 bases). Trimming took off 2 bases at V and 0 bases at J, with 8 bases between the two ends. Germline assignment: CDR1 KGHSH and CDR2 LQKENI. CDR3 size: 15 residues.